These 30 T cell receptor beta chains share one sample of origin, sequenced in a study of neoadjuvant anti-PD-1 for oral cavity cancer. Data came from immunoSEQ multiplex PCR; TCRdb stores just in-frame clones and leaves some out. The sample yields around 7,000 clones, 48% seen once. Specimen: tumor tissue, collected before nivolumab (anti-PD-1) treatment. The receptors were gathered from a person aged 40 to 85 with oral cavity squamous cell carcinoma.

The gene calls are TRBV5-4 and TRBJ1-1; D is ambiguous. Germline V gene sequence: CDR1 SGHNT, CDR2 YYREEE (reference sequence). Trimming removed 9 bases at V and 1 base at J, with 7 bases between. The CDR3 totals 11 residues. CDR3 nucleotide sequence: TGTGCCACGCGACAGAACACTGAAGCTTTCTTT. Its protein product is CATRQNTEAFF. The variable domain in full, with the rest retrieved from reference TRBV5-4 and TRBJ1-1, is ETGVTQSPTHLIKTRGQQVTLRCSSQSGHNTVSWYQQALGQGPQFIFQYYREEENGRGNFPPRFSGLQFPNYSSELNVNALELDDSALYLCATRQNTEAFFGQGTRLTVV.

The chain is built from TRBV5-4 and TRBJ2-1; D uncertain. Trimming left V 3 bases short and J 9 bases short, with 10 bases between. Germline V gives CDR1 SGHNT, CDR2 YYREEE (reference sequence). This CDR3 is 12 amino acids long. The CDR3 reads CASSSTLFEQFF. CDR3 in DNA: TGTGCCAGCAGCTCGACTCTTTTTGAGCAGTTCTTC. The full variable domain, with the rest looked up from reference TRBV5-4 and TRBJ2-1, is ETGVTQSPTHLIKTRGQQVTLRCSSQSGHNTVSWYQQALGQGPQFIFQYYREEENGRGNFPPRFSGLQFPNYSSELNVNALELDDSALYLCASSSTLFEQFFGPGTRLTVL.

The V gene is TRBV11-2, the J gene TRBJ2-2, with D uncertain. The CDR3 runs 15 residues. Germline V gene lookup returns CDR1 SGHAT and CDR2 FQNNGV. V was clipped by 1 base and J by 0 bases, with 6 bases between them. In nucleotides, the CDR3 is TGTGCCAGCAGCTTAGGTTTTGCGAACACCGGGGAGCTGTTTTTT. Residues: CASSLGFANTGELFF.

The chain links TRBV30 to TRBJ2-5; D ambiguous. Trimming removed 4 bases at V and 4 bases at J, with 7 bases between. Germline values: CDR1 GTSNPN, CDR2 SVGIG (reference sequence). CDR3 length: 11 amino acids. The CDR3 region has the DNA TGTGCCTGGACCTTAGGAGAGACCCAGTACTTC. Its translation: CAWTLGETQYF.

This clone was recorded a few times. The chain is built from TRBV11-2 and TRBJ2-1; TRBD1 aligns across 7 bases. Germline CDR1 is SGHAT and CDR2 is FQNNGV. The trim removed 3 bases at V and 10 bases at J, leaving 3 bases unmatched. This CDR3 region has 12 residues. The CDR3 region has the DNA TGTGCCAGCAGCTTCCAACAGGGGGAGCAGTTCTTC. It codes for CASSFQQGEQFF.

The chain combines TRBV2 with TRBJ1-4; weak D call: TRBD1 (6 bases). This CDR3 contains 16 residues. From germline, CDR1 is SNHLY and CDR2 FYNNEI. The germline V and J ends were trimmed by 1 base and 5 bases, with 14 bases remaining between them. CDR3 in DNA: TGTGCCAGCAGTGAAGAGTTAGTACAGGGAAATGAAAAACTGTTTTTT. Its protein is CASSEELVQGNEKLFF.

The CDR3 loop reads CASSYSRGDGTEAFF. CDR3 DNA sequence: TGTGCCAGCAGTTACTCACGGGGTGATGGCACTGAAGCTTTCTTT. V usage is TRBV6-6 and J usage is TRBJ1-1; D ambiguous. The CDR3 extends over 15 amino acids. Germline V gene data show CDR1 as MNHNY and CDR2 as SVGAGI (reference sequence). The ends were cut back, 0 bases at V and 4 bases at J, with 12 bases in the middle.

This chain links TRBV18 with TRBJ1-2; 9 bases fit TRBD1. Losses at the gene ends were 3 bases for V and 6 bases for J; bases not matched to a gene: 8. This CDR3 has 15 amino acids. Germline lookup yields CDR1 KGHSH and CDR2 LQKENI. As DNA, the CDR3 is TGTGCCAGCTCACCCTCGGACAGGGGACCGGATGGCTACACCTTC. This encodes CASSPSDRGPDGYTF.

This clone was counted a single time. The rearrangement joins TRBV15 to TRBJ2-7; 7 positions match TRBD1. The trim removed 4 bases at V and 1 base at J, leaving 10 bases unmatched. CDR3 size: 16 residues. CDR1 and CDR2 (germline): LNHNV, YYDKDF (reference sequence). The CDR3 spells CATSTPKDRLSYEQYF. As DNA, the CDR3 is TGTGCCACCAGCACTCCTAAGGACAGGTTATCCTACGAGCAGTACTTC.

Written as DNA, the CDR3 is TGTGCCAGCAGCGTTGGCGGAGAGTACGAGCAGTACTTC. Translated, it gives CASSVGGEYEQYF. The genes are TRBV9 and TRBJ2-7; the D is unclear. The V end lost 2 bases, the J end lost 4 bases, and 10 bases lay between the germline ends. Germline CDR1 is SGDLS and CDR2 is YYNGEE. The CDR3 is made up of 13 amino acids.

The CDR3 nucleotides are TGCGCCAGCAGCCAACACAGGGGGCAAGCGACCGGGGAGCTGTTTTTT. It translates to CASSQHRGQATGELFF. The rearrangement links TRBV4-1 to TRBJ2-2, with TRBD1 identical over 9 bases. The CDR3 loop spans 16 amino acids. Losses at the gene ends were 2 bases for V and 5 bases for J; bases not matched to a gene: 6. Germline V gives CDR1 MGHRA, CDR2 YSYEKL.

The rearrangement uses TRBV28 and TRBJ1-2; D remains ambiguous. The V end lost 2 bases, the J end lost 3 bases, and 7 bases lay between the germline ends. Looked up from germline, CDR1 is MDHEN and CDR2 is SYDVKM. This CDR3 spans 13 amino acids. The CDR3 sequence is CASSLQTHYGYTF. CDR3 DNA: TGTGCCAGCAGTTTACAGACACACTATGGCTACACCTTC.

The rearrangement uses TRBV15 and TRBJ2-3; a weak D match, TRBD2 (7 bases). V dropped 1 base and J dropped 2 bases, with 19 bases sitting between them. CDR3 length: 18 amino acids. CDR1 and CDR2 (germline): LNHNV, YYDKDF (reference sequence). The CDR3 DNA follows: TGTGCCACCAGCAGAGGGTGGGGGGGGGCTCCTAACACAGATACGCAGTATTTT. Amino acids: CATSRGWGGAPNTDTQYF.

This chain connects TRBV29-1 to TRBJ2-3; TRBD2 aligns across 8 bases. V gave up 4 bases and J gave up 4 bases; unmatched junction bases: 7. Germline-derived CDR1 and CDR2 are SQVTM and ANQGSEA. The CDR3 is 14 amino acids. The CDR3 nucleotides read TGCAGCGTTGGGTCTAGCGGGTTGCCAGATACGCAGTATTTT. Amino acids: CSVGSSGLPDTQYF.

The chain employs TRBV5-6 and TRBJ2-5, with 9 bases identical to TRBD1. The CDR3 runs 15 residues. CDR1 is SGHDT, CDR2 YYEEEE, per germline. With V trimmed by 4 bases and J by 2 bases, 6 bases remained unmatched. Here the CDR3 reads CASSLGQGFQETQYF. The CDR3 DNA reads as TGTGCCAGCAGCCTGGGACAGGGCTTTCAAGAGACCCAGTACTTC.

This clone was counted a few times. This rearrangement joins TRBV27 to TRBJ2-7; 9 bases map to TRBD2. Germline trimming cut 5 bases from V and 0 bases from J; bases unmatched to any gene: 5. This CDR3 spans 15 amino acids. Germline CDR1 and CDR2: MNHEY and SMNVEV (reference sequence). The CDR3 sequence: CASSLAGPTSYEQYF. Written as DNA, the CDR3 is TGTGCCAGCAGTCTAGCGGGGCCGACCTCCTACGAGCAGTACTTC.

This clone has more than one count but fewer than ten. The chain carries TRBV19 and TRBJ2-7; 9 nucleotides line up with TRBD2. This CDR3 region has 14 residues. The ends lost 3 bases at V and 6 bases at J; junction bases unmatched: 6. Germline lookup yields CDR1 LNHDA and CDR2 SQIVND (reference sequence). CDR3 coding DNA: TGTGCCAGTAGTATCGTTAGCGGGAGAGCCGAGCAGTACTTC. Amino acids: CASSIVSGRAEQYF.

The chain employs TRBV14 and TRBJ1-1; possible D gene TRBD1, 5 bases. The germline V and J ends were trimmed by 2 bases and 8 bases, with 21 bases remaining between them. CDR3 length: 16 amino acids. Looked up from germline, CDR1 is SGHDN and CDR2 is FVKESK. Written as DNA, the CDR3 is TGTGCCAGCAGCCAATATACAGGACCTTTAAGTTACGAAGCTTTCTTT. Its translation is CASSQYTGPLSYEAFF.

This chain connects TRBV6-1 to TRBJ2-4; 8 bases match TRBD1. V lost 5 bases to trimming and J lost 0 bases; unmatched junction nucleotides: 0. The CDR3 spans 14 residues. Germline values: CDR1 MNHNS, CDR2 SASEGT. The DNA for the CDR3 is TGTGCCAGCAGTCAGGGGGCAGCCAAAAACATTCAGTACTTC. As protein: CASSQGAAKNIQYF.

This clone has only a few counts. The chain links TRBV15 to TRBJ2-1; no clear D. V was trimmed by 3 bases and J by 9 bases, leaving 15 bases between them. This CDR3 has 14 amino acids. Germline V gene lookup returns CDR1 LNHNV and CDR2 YYDKDF (reference sequence). CDR3 residues: CATSSIEVSREQFF. The CDR3 DNA sequence: TGTGCCACCAGCAGCATAGAGGTTAGCCGTGAGCAGTTCTTC. Together with reference TRBV15 and TRBJ2-1, the CDR3 gives the full variable domain: DAMVIQNPRYQVTQFGKPVTLSCSQTLNHNVMYWYQQKSSQAPKLLFHYYDKDFNNEADTPDNFQSRRPNTSFCFLDIRSPGLGDTAMYLCATSSIEVSREQFFGPGTRLTVL.

The CDR3 nucleotides read TGTGCCAGCAGTTACTATCCGCAGATGAACACTGAAGCTTTCTTT. Translating it yields CASSYYPQMNTEAFF. The rearrangement joins TRBV6-5 to TRBJ1-1, with D uncertain. The ends were cut back, 1 base at V and 0 bases at J, with 9 bases in the middle. The germline gives CDR1 MNHEY, CDR2 SVGAGI. This CDR3 region has 15 residues.

The chain carries TRBV7-9 and TRBJ2-1; 7 nucleotides match TRBD2. The CDR3 is 15 amino acids. The germline gives CDR1 SEHNR, CDR2 FQNEAQ (reference sequence). Germline trimming cut 7 bases from V and 0 bases from J; bases unmatched to any gene: 6. In DNA form, the CDR3 reads TGTGCCAGCACTATCGGGGGGAGCTCCTACAATGAGCAGTTCTTC. It translates to CASTIGGSSYNEQFF. Full variable domain (rest looked up from reference TRBV7-9 and TRBJ2-1): DTGVSQNPRHKITKRGQNVTFRCDPISEHNRLYWYRQTLGQGPEFLTYFQNEAQLEKSRLLSDRFSAERPKGSFSTLEIQRTEQGDSAMYLCASTIGGSSYNEQFFGPGTRLTVL.

The J gene is TRBJ1-5, the V gene TRBV25-1; D unresolved. The V gene lost 7 bases and the J gene lost 6 bases, with 19 bases spanning the gap. The CDR3 is 15 residues long. Per the germline V gene, CDR1 is MGHDK and CDR2 is SYGVNS. The CDR3 DNA is TGTGCCAGCACCTCCGGGCCCCGGGATAGTCAGCCCCAGCATTTT. It encodes CASTSGPRDSQPQHF.

This clone was counted only a few times. V gene TRBV28 combines with J gene TRBJ2-7, with 7 bases aligning to TRBD1. The CDR3 is 14 residues long. The J segment lost 0 bases and the V segment lost 6 bases, leaving 5 bases of the junction unmatched. Germline loops: CDR1 MDHEN, CDR2 SYDVKM. CDR3 residues: CASRAQGISYEQYF. The CDR3 coding sequence is TGTGCCAGCAGAGCACAGGGGATCTCCTACGAGCAGTACTTC.

The rearrangement joins TRBV14 to TRBJ2-3, with D perhaps given as TRBD1 or TRBD2 (5 bases each). This CDR3 is 16 amino acids long. V was shortened by 2 bases and J by 6 bases, with 18 bases between the two germline ends. Germline V gene lookup returns CDR1 SGHDN and CDR2 FVKESK. CDR3 in amino acids: CASSQRQMTRGDTQYF. CDR3 coding DNA: TGTGCCAGCAGCCAAAGACAGATGACCCGAGGGGATACGCAGTATTTT. Variable domain in full (rest from reference TRBV14 and TRBJ2-3): EAGVTQFPSHSVIEKGQTVTLRCDPISGHDNLYWYRRVMGKEIKFLLHFVKESKQDESGMPNNRFLAERTGGTYSTLKVQPAELEDSGVYFCASSQRQMTRGDTQYFGPGTRLTVL.

This clone was observed a single time. V gene TRBV6-5 combines with J gene TRBJ2-2; the D is unclear. The germline gives CDR1 MNHEY, CDR2 SVGAGI. The CDR3 consists of 14 residues. Trimming cost V 2 bases and J 4 bases, with 8 bases left between them. CDR3 protein: CASSYISGTGELFF. DNA of the CDR3: TGTGCCAGCAGTTACATTTCCGGCACCGGGGAGCTGTTTTTT.

The CDR3 loop reads CASKASGTYEQYF. The CDR3 bases are TGTGCCAGCAAGGCTAGCGGGACATACGAGCAGTACTTC. This rearrangement joins TRBV27 to TRBJ2-7; TRBD2 agrees at 9 bases. Germline V lookup: CDR1 MNHEY, CDR2 SMNVEV (reference sequence). With V trimmed by 7 bases and J by 4 bases, 5 bases remained unmatched. The CDR3 loop spans 13 amino acids.

This chain uses TRBV11-2 with TRBJ2-1, with D unclear. The V gene's germline CDR1 is SGHAT and CDR2 FQNNGV. CDR3 length: 13 residues. Trimming shortened V by 1 base and J by 8 bases, and 9 bases separated the two germline ends. The CDR3 DNA reads as TGTGCCAGCAGCTTAGGGTCGTCGGATGAGCAGTTCTTC. Protein sequence: CASSLGSSDEQFF.

The chain joins TRBV29-1 to TRBJ2-1, with 8 bases lining up with TRBD2. Germline trimming cut 0 bases from V and 1 base from J; bases unmatched to any gene: 11. The CDR3 is 18 residues long. Germline lookup yields CDR1 SQVTM and CDR2 ANQGSEA. CDR3 bases: TGCAGCGTTGAAGATCAGCGTATTAGCGGGATGTCCTACAATGAGCAGTTCTTC. This encodes CSVEDQRISGMSYNEQFF.

This clone came up a few times. The V and J genes are TRBV6-5 and TRBJ1-1; possible D gene TRBD1, 5 bases. Per the germline V gene, CDR1 is MNHEY and CDR2 is SVGAGI. Trimming left V 6 bases short and J 6 bases short, with 14 bases between. The CDR3 runs 13 residues. CDR3 region: CASRRGRDAEAFF. For the CDR3, the DNA is TGTGCCAGCAGGCGAGGTAGGGACGCTGAAGCTTTCTTT.